Shown below are 5 T cell receptor beta chains from a single sample sequenced in a study of blood T cells in healthy people across ages. Through a sample-barcoded 5' primer and a J-beta primer mix, a second PCR was run for roughly 7 to 12 cycles. TCRdb re-called the 5' RACE reads with MiXCR, one entry per CDR3 protein. The sample lists around 940,000 distinct CDR3 sequences; around 54% were seen once. Sample: blood. The source is a woman aged 60 to 75 in good health.

This clonotype has more than one count but fewer than ten. The chain is built from TRBV6-5 and TRBJ2-3, with D uncertain. Trimming pared 10 bases from V and 9 bases from J, leaving 17 bases between. Germline V gives CDR1 MNHEY, CDR2 SVGAGI. This CDR3 comprises 12 residues. CDR3 nucleotides: TGTGCCATCCACGATCCCTTGGGGACGCAGTATTTT. It translates to CAIHDPLGTQYF.

In regard to this clonotype: This may arise from a read error, as a much more abundant clone is one base away. This chain joins TRBV7-2 and TRBJ2-7, with D uncertain. Trimming removed 2 bases at V and 8 bases at J, with 10 bases between. The germline V gene encodes CDR1 SGHTA and CDR2 FQGNSA. CDR3 size: 12 residues. CDR3 coding DNA: TGTGCCAGCAGCTTACGGGCCATCAAGCAGTACTTC. This encodes CASSLRAIKQYF.

There are a few counts of this clonotype. This chain links TRBV6-2 or TRBV6-3 with TRBJ2-1; 11 nucleotides line up with TRBD2. V was pared by 7 bases and J by 7 bases, with 15 bases of the junction left unmatched. The CDR3 extends over 17 amino acids. Germline values: CDR1 MNHEY, CDR2 SVGEGT. The CDR3 region is CASKVGATSGRSNEQFF. The CDR3 DNA follows: TGTGCCAGCAAGGTTGGGGCAACTAGCGGGAGATCGAATGAGCAGTTCTTC.

V and J are TRBV7-3 and TRBJ2-3; TRBD2 matches 13 bases. Germline CDR1 SGHTA, CDR2 FQGTGA. The CDR3 runs to 15 residues. V was pared by 3 bases and J by 10 bases, with 7 bases of the junction left unmatched. The CDR3 here is CASSFTGTSGNSQYF. DNA for the CDR3: TGTGCCAGCAGCTTCACCGGGACTAGCGGGAATTCGCAGTATTTT.

This rearrangement joins TRBV12-3 or TRBV12-4 to TRBJ2-1, with 7 bases aligning to TRBD1. The DNA end favors TRBJ2-7, so the J call may be wrong. There are 18 residues in the CDR3. CDR3 nucleotides: TGTGCCAGCAGGGGGTGGGGACAGCAGATAAGCTCCTACAATGAGCAGTACTTC. This translates into CASRGWGQQISSYNEQYF.